This section outlines one T cell receptor beta chain sequence together with its context. Its cognate antigen is unknown. These data belong to a study of T cell responses to AZD1222 COVID-19 vaccine. Regarding the study as a whole: Targeting of unmutated variant regions was reportedly seen in nearly half of spike-specific TCRs.

The data were produced by immunoSEQ multiplex PCR, yet TCRdb's version contains in-frame clones alone and is incomplete. The repertoire consists of around 130,000 clones, with roughly 90% occurring once and the leading ten covering more than 3.5%. The CDR3 loop spans 15 amino acids. V is TRBV12-1 and J is TRBJ2-7; the tabulated D call, TRBD1, remains unverified against the DNA. TRBV12-1 is deemed a pseudogene. The origin of this receptor is an adult who received the MenACWY meningococcal vaccine as a control. This sample comprised peripheral blood, obtained 28 days after the second dose of the MenACWY control vaccine. The CDR3 protein is CASSLKGQNSYEQYV. DNA for the CDR3: TGTGCCAGCAGCTTAAAGGGACAGAATTCCTACGAGCAGTACGTC.